This T cell receptor beta chain was sequenced for a study of blood T cell repertoires in COVID-19 (dated by TCRdb to the early 2020s). Broadly, across the study: The collaborator samples originated in the United States, Italy and Spain and spanned the acute and convalescent phases of COVID-19. A freely available public database, intended as a resource for researchers studying the immune response to SARS-CoV-2, is where the repertoires were released. Deeply sampled blood TCRbeta repertoires from subjects exposed to, actively infected with, or recovered from COVID-19 were included in the dataset. HLA class I and class II types, where available, came from metadata supplied by the sample provider rather than from assay-based typing. The material from the prospective study consisted of cDNA or gDNA derived from T cells, B-cell-depleted T cells, or PBMCs. The sample metadata nearly always contained a de-identified subject ID, COVID-19 status, age in years and sex. Samples were obtained from the ongoing ImmuneRACE study (first 160 participants) and from 1,254 subjects provided by 6 global collaborators. On the study overall, not on this receptor specifically: Clinical and demographic metadata were provided uncurated, with the amount varying by source and participant.

Each collaborating institution followed its own protocols to collect whole blood in K2EDTA tubes. For TCRbeta analysis, collaborators shipped samples as frozen whole blood, isolated PBMCs, or DNA extracted from either of those sample types. TCRbeta CDR3 regions were amplified from genomic DNA by means of the immunoSEQ Assay, a bias-controlled multiplex PCR. The study's processing was this. Within the assay, amplification of reference gene primers was used to estimate how many nucleated cells each sample contained. To quantify the absolute abundance of each unique TCRbeta CDR3 rearrangement, sequence reads were collapsed and filtered. For each sample, productive Simpson clonality was calculated as the square root of Simpson's diversity index over productive rearrangements. Drawn from immuneACCESS, this table holds only the in-frame rearrangements with V and J called that TCRdb kept. Clones are partly lost; checked studies trace under half to an unresolved V gene and leave the rest unexplained. V, J and clone size are taken as reported in that table, and D and trimming were inferred from the DNA itself. Here the sample has 200,000 to 250,000 clones; more than 70% occur a single time. The ten biggest clones cover roughly an eighth of the sample.

As for this clone: Its antigen is currently not known. Base qualities are not provided; no much larger clone lies one nucleotide away.

This clonotype was obtained from a man aged 80 or over with acute or convalescent COVID-19. The sample taken for sequencing was peripheral blood.

The DNA sequence reads TGTGCCAGCAGCCAAGAAGGGAGGGCAGGGGCAGCTTTCTTT. It translates as CASSQEGRAGAAFF. The chain is made from TRBV3-1 (or the pseudogene TRBV3-2) and TRBJ1-1, with TRBD1 as a weak D call on 6 bases. CDR1 LGHDT and CDR2 YNNKEL were looked up in the germline V gene (reference sequence). V lost 0 bases and J lost 10 bases; the stretch between them is 15 bases long. From the cysteine through the phenylalanine, the CDR3 covers 14 amino acids. Kept here is only the CDR3 DNA, which spans 42 bases and is read in frame from base 1.